This TCR beta chain is drawn from a study of cytomegalovirus exposure and HLA in healthy donors. The PCR was carried out with 60 Vbeta primers and 13 Jbeta primers. Only in-frame clones appear in the TCRdb table, and some are missing; sequencing was by immunoSEQ multiplex PCR. Of approximately 140,000 clones in the sample, 60% to 70% were seen once. The V gene's germline CDR1 is MGHRA and CDR2 YSYEKL. CDR3 length: 13 residues. V dropped 1 base and J dropped 8; count of bases not matched to a gene: 2. This receptor was identified in a woman aged 55 to 70 in good health and CMV-seropositive. The chain has TRBV4-1 and TRBJ2-1; 7 positions agree with TRBD2. The sequenced sample was PBMCs. The DNA of the CDR3 is TGCGCCAGCAGCCAAGGGGAGGGCGATGAGCAGTTCTTC. This encodes CASSQGEGDEQFF.